One sample yielded the 29 T cell receptor beta chains listed below, sequenced in a study of T cells in Graves' hyperthyroidism and ophthalmopathy (dated by TCRdb to the late 2010s). Preparation of the library involved multiplex PCR. Instrument used: Illumina HiSeq 2000. The TCR beta CDR3 regions were amplified from the RNA transcripts. The first round of RT-PCR for the TCR CDR3 was performed with the HTBI primer set and the Qiagen OneStep RT-PCR kit. Using fastp at Q25 and MiXCR, TCRdb reprocessed the public reads and kept productive beta chains. Identical CDR3 protein sequences are pooled into one entry, listed with their most common genes and DNA. Counted in this sample were hundreds of thousands of distinct CDR3 sequences; about 15% of them appeared once. 3.5% to 4.5% of the sample is in the top ten clones. The source material was blood. These receptors all stem from a woman between 40 and 50 years old with Graves' ophthalmopathy.

The rearrangement joins TRBV19 to TRBJ1-1, with D unclear. CDR1 and CDR2 (germline): LNHDA, SQIVND (reference sequence). This CDR3 region has 13 residues. The V gene lost 7 bases and the J gene lost 2 bases, with 11 bases spanning the gap. The CDR3 DNA reads as TGTGCCAGTACCTTACAGCGAAACACTGAAGCTTTCTTT. It translates to CASTLQRNTEAFF.

This clonotype appeared many times. The chain couples TRBV30 to TRBJ1-5; 9 nucleotides line up with TRBD1. The germline V gene encodes CDR1 GTSNPN and CDR2 SVGIG (reference sequence). The CDR3 sequence is 13 residues long. V was pared by 3 bases and J by 4 bases, with 1 base of the junction left unmatched. CDR3 sequence (DNA): TGTGCCTGGAGGACAGGGGGTAATCAGCCCCAGCATTTT. This codes for CAWRTGGNQPQHF.

V and J are TRBV4-3 and TRBJ2-2; the D gene is possibly TRBD2 (5 bases). The CDR3 is 17 amino acids. Between the trimmed V and J ends, which lost 0 bases and 4 bases, there was a span of 15 bases. CDR1 and CDR2 (germline): LGHNA, YSLEER. CDR3 DNA: TGCGCCAGCAGCCAAGATTTTTCTTTTCGGGGCACCGGGGAGCTGTTTTTT. It yields the protein CASSQDFSFRGTGELFF.

This clonotype was found a few times. This CDR3 is CSAIIGGHEQYF. DNA for the CDR3: TGCAGTGCCATTATAGGGGGCCACGAGCAGTACTTC. The V and J genes are TRBV20-1 and TRBJ2-7; 7 bases are shared with TRBD1. Per the germline V gene, CDR1 is DFQATT and CDR2 is SNEGSKA (reference sequence). J lost 5 bases, V lost 6 bases, and 7 bases had no gene match. The CDR3 extends over 12 amino acids.

The chain joins TRBV6-1 to TRBJ2-7, with unresolved D. The CDR3 contains 17 residues. Trimming stripped 2 bases from V and 3 bases from J, with 20 bases between. Germline V gene sequence: CDR1 MNHNS, CDR2 SASEGT. The DNA of the CDR3 is TGTGCCAGCAGTGAACAATCCGGTAGGGTCATTTTCTACGAGCAGTACTTC. Amino acid sequence: CASSEQSGRVIFYEQYF.

This clonotype was recorded a few times. The chain recombines TRBV12-3 or TRBV12-4 with TRBJ1-2, with D possibly being TRBD1 (5 bases). This CDR3 is built from 17 residues. With 4 bases removed from V and 4 bases from J, the gap between germline ends came to 22 bases. DNA for the CDR3: TGTGCCAGCAGTTCCGGGACTTATGGGCGTATCTTCTATGGCTACACCTTC. Protein product: CASSSGTYGRIFYGYTF.

In its sample, this clonotype was seen many times. The chain couples TRBV6-2 or TRBV6-3 to TRBJ1-1; the D gene is possibly TRBD1 (5 bases). This CDR3 contains 15 residues. Trimming took 6 bases from V and 3 from J, leaving 17 bases between them. Looked up from germline, CDR1 is MNHEY and CDR2 is SVGEGT. CDR3 nucleotide sequence: TGTGCCAGCAGCCGCCTGCGGGGCTTGGACACTGAAGCTTTCTTT. Translating it yields CASSRLRGLDTEAFF.

This clonotype occurred a few times. The chain recombines TRBV30 with TRBJ2-7, with 9 bases fitting TRBD1. This CDR3 contains 12 residues. V dropped 4 bases and J dropped 6; count of bases not matched to a gene: 4. In germline, CDR1 is GTSNPN, CDR2 SVGIG (reference sequence). CDR3 sequence: CAWNRGLGEQYF. Here the CDR3 DNA reads TGTGCCTGGAACAGGGGGCTGGGCGAGCAGTACTTC. The full variable domain, with the rest looked up from reference TRBV30 and TRBJ2-7, is SQTIHQWPATLVQPVGSPLSLECTVEGTSNPNLYWYRQAAGRGLQLLFYSVGIGQISSEVPQNLSASRPQDRQFILSSKKLLLSDSGFYLCAWNRGLGEQYFGPGTRLTVT.

This clonotype appeared many times. The genes are TRBV19 and TRBJ1-3; D uncertain. Germline values: CDR1 LNHDA, CDR2 SQIVND (reference sequence). V gave up 7 bases and J gave up 1 base, with 14 bases separating them. The CDR3 has 15 amino acids. The CDR3 region is CASTIVGASGNTIYF. The CDR3, as DNA: TGTGCCAGTACCATAGTAGGAGCTTCTGGAAACACCATATATTTT.

This clonotype was seen at least ten times. The chain has TRBV12-3 or TRBV12-4 and TRBJ2-7; D may be TRBD2 (7 bases). V lost 7 bases and J 7 bases, leaving 26 bases between the germline ends. The CDR3 spans 16 residues. Here the CDR3 DNA reads TGTGCCAGCAAGAGAGGGGGTACTAGCGAGCCGAGAGAGCAGTACTTC. Protein: CASKRGGTSEPREQYF.

The rearrangement joins TRBV20-1 to TRBJ1-1; D perhaps matches TRBD1 (5 bases). The CDR3 extends over 16 amino acids. Trimming stripped 6 bases from V and 0 bases from J, with 20 bases between. Germline CDR1 reads DFQATT; CDR2 reads SNEGSKA (reference sequence). The CDR3 sequence is CSAKEGAGSMNTEAFF. The CDR3 DNA follows: TGCAGTGCCAAAGAAGGGGCAGGGAGTATGAACACTGAAGCTTTCTTT.

This clonotype was seen many times. The gene calls are TRBV19 and TRBJ2-4; D gene ambiguous. CDR1 LNHDA and CDR2 SQIVND come from the germline V gene (reference sequence). Trimming took 5 bases from V and 0 from J, leaving 11 bases between them. The CDR3 length is 15 residues. The CDR3 reads CASSLLGSAKNIQYF. CDR3 DNA sequence: TGTGCCAGTAGTCTCTTGGGGTCAGCCAAAAACATTCAGTACTTC.

CDR3 residues: CASSIGGPRSNQPQHF. In DNA, the CDR3 is TGTGCCAGTAGTATAGGCGGGCCCCGTAGCAATCAGCCCCAGCATTTT. The chain employs TRBV19 and TRBJ1-5, with unresolved D. Trimming stripped 1 base from V and 0 bases from J, with 10 bases between. CDR3 size: 16 residues. The V gene's germline CDR1 is LNHDA and CDR2 SQIVND (reference sequence).

This clonotype came up many times. The genes are TRBV6-1 and TRBJ1-1, with a tentative D call TRBD1 (5 bases). V gave up 2 bases and J gave up 0 bases, with 10 bases separating them. Per the germline V gene, CDR1 is MNHNS and CDR2 is SASEGT. The CDR3 length is 15 residues. The CDR3 bases are TGTGCCAGCAGTGAACCGGGGGGATTGAACACTGAAGCTTTCTTT. Protein sequence: CASSEPGGLNTEAFF.

This clonotype was seen many times. V and J are TRBV12-3 or TRBV12-4 and TRBJ1-2; maybe TRBD1 (6 bases). This CDR3 region has 14 residues. V was trimmed by 2 bases and J by 3 bases, leaving 10 bases between them. Here the CDR3 DNA reads TGTGCCAGCAGTTTAAGCTCAGGGGACTATGGCTACACCTTC. Translating gives CASSLSSGDYGYTF.

The table lists this clonotype with a few counts. V usage is TRBV9 and J usage is TRBJ2-2; D tentatively fits TRBD1 or TRBD2 (6 bases each). Trimming took 6 bases from V and 0 from J, leaving 15 bases between them. Germline V lookup: CDR1 SGDLS, CDR2 YYNGEE. This CDR3 region has 16 residues. The CDR3 spells CASTTSRGANTGELFF. The CDR3 bases are TGTGCCAGCACGACATCTAGGGGGGCGAACACCGGGGAGCTGTTTTTT.

V gene TRBV12-3 or TRBV12-4 combines with J gene TRBJ1-3, with D uncertain. This CDR3 comprises 14 residues. The CDR3 region is CALGESFSGNTIYF. The CDR3 bases are TGTGCGCTCGGGGAGAGTTTCTCTGGAAACACCATATATTTT.

This clonotype was counted many times. The chain has TRBV28 and TRBJ2-1, with TRBD2 identical over 13 bases. The length of the CDR3 is 16 residues. Germline V gene data show CDR1 as MDHEN and CDR2 as SYDVKM. Trimming at V came to 4 bases and at J to 8 bases, leaving 8 bases not matched to a gene. CDR3 sequence (DNA): TGTGCCAGCAGTTCCCCCGGACTAGCGGGAGCCCATGAGCAGTTCTTC. Its translation: CASSSPGLAGAHEQFF.

This clonotype came up many times. V gene TRBV9 combines with J gene TRBJ2-2; a weak D match, TRBD2 (5 bases). The germline gives CDR1 SGDLS, CDR2 YYNGEE. V was trimmed by 0 bases and J by 0 bases, leaving 9 bases between them. The CDR3 contains 16 residues. CDR3 region: CASSVDPGTNTGELFF. The CDR3 DNA reads as TGTGCCAGCAGCGTAGACCCGGGAACGAACACCGGGGAGCTGTTTTTT.

This clonotype was observed at least ten times. This chain joins TRBV6-5 and TRBJ2-7, with 11 bases aligning to TRBD2. Germline CDR1 MNHEY, CDR2 SVGAGI. The ends lost 7 bases at V and 3 bases at J; junction bases unmatched: 8. The CDR3 consists of 15 residues. CDR3 nucleotide sequence: TGTGCCAGCACCCGAGCTAGCGGGAGGAACTACGAGCAGTACTTC. Protein sequence: CASTRASGRNYEQYF.

This chain connects TRBV12-3 or TRBV12-4 to TRBJ1-1; no firm D call. CDR3 length: 14 residues. V shed 5 bases and J shed 5 bases, with 15 bases lying between them. CDR3 bases: TGTGCCAGCAGTCCCCGACACTTAGGAACTGAAGCTTTCTTT. Its translation is CASSPRHLGTEAFF.

This clonotype has a count of ten or more. V usage is TRBV6-2 or TRBV6-3 and J usage is TRBJ2-2, with TRBD2 matching over 7 bases. This CDR3 spans 17 amino acids. Germline CDR1 and CDR2: MNHEY and SVGEGT. Trimming at V came to 2 bases and at J to 8 bases, leaving 14 bases not matched to a gene. In DNA, the CDR3 is TGTGCCAGCAGTTACCGGAATAGCGGGCGAGTGGGTGGGGAGCTGTTTTTT. Its protein is CASSYRNSGRVGGELFF.

This clonotype appeared many times. V gene TRBV5-1 combines with J gene TRBJ2-7, with 9 bases that match TRBD1. There are 15 residues in the CDR3. From germline, CDR1 is SGHRS and CDR2 YFSETQ. V lost 0 bases and J lost 4; bases outside the gene matches: 5. CDR3 in amino acids: CASSLAEGQGYEQYF. In DNA form, the CDR3 reads TGCGCCAGCAGCTTGGCCGAGGGACAGGGTTACGAGCAGTACTTC.

This clonotype has ten or more counts. J is TRBJ2-7 and V is TRBV4-1; 8 bases agree with TRBD2. V was clipped by 5 bases and J by 6 bases; unmatched bases: 6. Germline V lookup: CDR1 MGHRA, CDR2 YSYEKL. The length of the CDR3 is 13 residues. As DNA, the CDR3 is TGCGCCAGCAGCGTACCGGGGGGGAGCGAGCAGTACTTC. Translating it yields CASSVPGGSEQYF.

The table lists this clonotype with many counts. The rearrangement joins TRBV7-9 to TRBJ1-1; D is ambiguous. Deletions cut 2 bases from V and 4 bases from J, with 11 bases between. CDR3 size: 14 residues. Germline V gene data show CDR1 as SEHNR and CDR2 as FQNEAQ (reference sequence). The CDR3 coding sequence is TGTGCCAGCAGCTTAACGGACTGGGGCACTGAAGCTTTCTTT. Residues: CASSLTDWGTEAFF.

The sample holds many counts of this clonotype. The V gene is TRBV27, the J gene TRBJ2-7; D might be TRBD2 (6 bases). CDR3 size: 13 residues. CDR1 and CDR2 (germline): MNHEY, SMNVEV (reference sequence). V lost 5 bases, J lost 3 bases, and 11 bases lay in between. The CDR3 loop reads CASSQRVLYEQYF. The CDR3 DNA sequence: TGTGCCAGCAGTCAGCGGGTTCTCTACGAGCAGTACTTC.

In this sample, this clonotype turned up a few times. CDR3 nucleotide sequence: TGCGCCAGCAGCTTGGAACAGGGGGCGCAAGAGACCCAGTACTTC. This encodes CASSLEQGAQETQYF. This chain uses TRBV5-1 with TRBJ2-5, with 9 bases fitting TRBD1. With 0 bases clipped from V and 2 bases from J, the junction kept 2 bases outside the gene matches. Germline V gene data show CDR1 as SGHRS and CDR2 as YFSETQ. The CDR3 is 15 residues long.

This chain links TRBV4-1 with TRBJ2-6; 12 positions match TRBD1. Germline lookup yields CDR1 MGHRA and CDR2 YSYEKL. The CDR3 runs to 20 residues. The V segment lost 3 bases and the J segment 4 bases; nucleotides outside the gene matches: 13. This chain's CDR3 is CASSHANPGQGAPGANVLTF. The DNA of the CDR3 is TGCGCCAGCAGCCATGCAAACCCGGGACAGGGGGCGCCCGGGGCCAACGTCCTGACTTTC.

V and J are TRBV30 and TRBJ2-7; D might be TRBD2 (5 bases). Trimming stripped 0 bases from V and 7 bases from J, with 13 bases between. Germline values: CDR1 GTSNPN, CDR2 SVGIG (reference sequence). The CDR3 length is 13 residues. The CDR3 loop reads CAWSVTTIGEQYF. As DNA, the CDR3 is TGTGCCTGGAGTGTGACGACTATTGGGGAGCAGTACTTC. Based on the CDR3 plus reference TRBV30 and TRBJ2-7, the full variable domain is SQTIHQWPATLVQPVGSPLSLECTVEGTSNPNLYWYRQAAGRGLQLLFYSVGIGQISSEVPQNLSASRPQDRQFILSSKKLLLSDSGFYLCAWSVTTIGEQYFGPGTRLTVT.